This is a list of T cell receptor beta chains from one sample in a study of T cell responses to AZD1222 COVID-19 vaccine. Only in-frame clones appear in the TCRdb table, and some are missing; sequencing was by immunoSEQ multiplex PCR. The data show about 120,000 clones, 85% to 90% seen once. The sequenced sample was peripheral blood, obtained on day 0 of AZD1222 vaccination. These receptors were obtained from an adult in good health. Both conserved end residues are part of each CDR3. The D gene is left open where the match is weak.

TRBV6-6	.	TRBJ1-2	CASSRALDENYGYTF	TGTGCCAGCAGTCGAGCGTTGGATGAAAACTATGGCTACACCTTC
TRBV18	.	TRBJ1-3	CASSPQGPLSSGNTIYF	TGTGCCAGCTCACCCCAGGGGCCGTTGAGCTCTGGAAACACCATATATTTT
TRBV29-1	.	TRBJ1-2	CSVVAGVYGYTF	TGCAGCGTTGTAGCTGGAGTCTATGGCTACACCTTC
TRBV4-3	TRBD1	TRBJ2-3	CASSLGQGTADTQYF	TGCGCCAGCAGCCTTGGACAGGGGACGGCAGATACGCAGTATTTT
TRBV27	.	TRBJ1-6	CASTVPIEQTYNSPLHF	TGTGCCAGCACCGTCCCCATCGAACAGACCTATAATTCACCCCTCCACTTT
TRBV7-2	.	TRBJ2-2	CASSWGRMNTGELFF	TGTGCCAGCAGCTGGGGACGGATGAACACCGGGGAGCTGTTTTTT
TRBV3-1/TRBV3-2	.	TRBJ1-1	CASSQLRDKGTEAFF	TGTGCCAGCAGCCAATTACGGGACAAGGGGACTGAAGCTTTCTTT
TRBV7-8	.	TRBJ1-4	CASTLSSPGWGQSEKLFF	TGTGCCAGCACCCTAAGCTCTCCGGGATGGGGGCAAAGTGAAAAACTGTTTTTT
TRBV18	.	TRBJ2-7	CASSPLGGQPYEQYF	TGTGCCAGCTCACCCCTCGGTGGCCAACCCTACGAGCAGTACTTC
TRBV4-3	.	TRBJ2-6	CASSQEPGGGGANVLTF	TGCGCCAGCAGCCAAGAACCTGGGGGAGGTGGGGCCAACGTCCTGACTTTC
TRBV5-6	TRBD1	TRBJ2-7	CASRQATGNVEQYF	TGTGCCAGCAGGCAAGCGACAGGGAATGTCGAGCAGTACTTC
TRBV19	TRBD2	TRBJ2-5	CASTQRGFGETQYF	TGTGCCAGTACCCAGCGGGGGTTCGGGGAGACCCAGTACTTC
TRBV5-1	TRBD2	TRBJ2-7	CASSLVGGDYEQYF	TGCGCCAGCAGCTTGGTTGGGGGGGACTACGAGCAGTACTTC
TRBV5-1	TRBD1	TRBJ1-2	CASSLTDRVGIYGYTF	TGCGCCAGCAGCCTCACCGACAGGGTAGGGATCTATGGCTACACCTTC
TRBV5-4	TRBD1	TRBJ2-5	CASSQDRVKGTQYF	TGTGCCAGCAGCCAGGACAGGGTCAAAGGGACCCAGTACTTC
TRBV19	.	TRBJ1-5	CASSIGQPGVQPQHF	TGTGCCAGTAGTATTGGACAGCCGGGGGTTCAGCCCCAGCATTTT